The T cell receptor (beta chain) described here comes from a study of HIV-infected children after antiretroviral therapy interruption. In the study overall: Four children interrupted treatment; four stayed on continuous treatment.

Regarding treatment: PENTA 11 planned treatment interruption arm or continuous ART arm. Only samples with at least 5 million viable PBMCs qualified. With 4 bases removed from V and 2 bases from J, the gap between germline ends came to 15 bases. Germline V gene lookup returns CDR1 MDHEN and CDR2 SYDVKM. The CDR3 totals 15 residues. Study outcomes and limitations: Naive CD4+ CDR3 sharing between time points fell after interruption began.

A 3' RACE protocol on RNA, with unique molecular identifiers, produced the TCR library. TCRdb ran MiXCR on the 3' RACE reads and lists one entry per CDR3 protein. The sample has some 38,000 distinct CDR3 sequences, approximately 7% seen once. With respect to this clonotype: Its antigen is undetermined.

The sequence came from a pool of human donors with HIV. Sample: CD45RA+ CD4+ T cells from PBMCs, pooled from several time points, taken from a donor given antiretroviral therapy, either interrupted or continuous. Specified subset: naive CD4+ CD45RA+ CD45RO- T cells. This sequence joins TRBV28 and TRBJ2-7; D is possibly TRBD1 (5 bases). For the CDR3, the DNA is TGTGCCAGCAGTTCCCGAGGCAGGGTTGCCTACGAGCAGTACTTC. This codes for CASSSRGRVAYEQYF.